These T cell receptor beta chains were read from a single sample in a study of blood T cells in healthy people across ages. MiXCR was run by TCRdb on the 5' RACE reads, yielding one entry per CDR3 protein. In the table there are about 510,000 distinct CDR3 sequences, around a quarter of which are singletons. This same sample was also taken into another study, of T cells of mothers and their children.

Sample: blood. The source is a boy younger than 10 in good health. Both conserved end residues are part of each CDR3. Fields, in order: D gene, V gene, J gene, clone size, CDR3 DNA, CDR3 protein. A D gene is named only where the DNA matches it firmly. Rows give clone size only sometimes, using once, few, many, or a class for an expanded clone.

TRBD2,TRBV5-1,TRBJ2-1,-,TGCGCCAGCAGCTGGGGGGGGAGCTCCTACAATGAGCAGTTCTTC,CASSWGGSSYNEQFF
TRBD1,TRBV6-5,TRBJ1-3,-,TGTGCCAGCACCGCCGGGGCAGGGGGTCGGAACACCATATATTTT,CASTAGAGGRNTIYF
TRBD1,TRBV15,TRBJ2-1,-,TGTGCCACCAGCAGACAGGGGGCGGGGACCCAGAACAATGAGCAGTTCTTC,CATSRQGAGTQNNEQFF
TRBD2,TRBV5-5,TRBJ2-5,-,TGTGCCAGCAGCCGAGGGACTAGCGCTTCGCAAGAGACCCAGTACTTC,CASSRGTSASQETQYF
TRBD2,TRBV20-1,TRBJ2-5,few,TGCAGTGCTAGATTAGCGGGAGTTGAGACCCAGTACTTC,CSARLAGVETQYF
-,TRBV5-1,TRBJ2-3,-,TGCGCCAGCAGCTTGCAACCTGGCACAGATACGCAGTATTTT,CASSLQPGTDTQYF
-,TRBV5-1,TRBJ2-7,-,TGCGCCAGCAGCTTGGATCAGGGTGTAGCCTACGAGCAGTACTTC,CASSLDQGVAYEQYF
-,TRBV6-4,TRBJ1-1,-,TGTGCCAGCAGTCCCAAGTACACTGAAGCTTTCTTT,CASSPKYTEAFF
-,TRBV12-3/TRBV12-4,TRBJ1-4,many,TGTGCCAGCAGGCGATTGGGGGAAAAACTGTTTTTT,CASRRLGEKLFF
-,TRBV6-5,TRBJ1-5,few,TGTGCCAGCAGTTACTACTTGGGGAGCAATCAGCCCCAGCATTTT,CASSYYLGSNQPQHF
-,TRBV7-8,TRBJ2-1,few,TGTGCCAGCAGCTTAGAAAGGGGGTGGGATGAGCAGTTCTTC,CASSLERGWDEQFF
-,TRBV27,TRBJ2-3,-,TGTGCCAGCAGTTTATCTGGACTCTCAGATACGCAGTATTTT,CASSLSGLSDTQYF
TRBD1,TRBV20-1,TRBJ1-4,-,TGCAGTGCCGTGGGACAGGGGTTAGAAAAACTGTTTTTT,CSAVGQGLEKLFF
-,TRBV6-1,TRBJ2-5,-,TGTGCCAGCAGTGAAGGGGCATCTCCAGAGACCCAGTACTTC,CASSEGASPETQYF
-,TRBV25-1,TRBJ2-6,few,TGTGCCAGCAGTGTGCCTAATCATGATCGGCAGGGCTCTGGGGCCAACGTCCTGACTTTC,CASSVPNHDRQGSGANVLTF
TRBD1,TRBV28,TRBJ1-2,-,TGTGCCAGCAGATACCAGGGGGCGCCTGGCTACACCTTC,CASRYQGAPGYTF
TRBD2,TRBV12-3/TRBV12-4,TRBJ2-3,-,TGTGCCAGCAGTACACCTAGCGGGAGGGCCCATACGCAGTATTTT,CASSTPSGRAHTQYF
-,TRBV6-4,TRBJ2-7,-,TGTGCCAGCAGTGACATCGAAGACAAACTCTACGAGCAGTACTTC,CASSDIEDKLYEQYF
-,TRBV6-6,TRBJ1-4,few,TGTGCCACCGGGGGGTGGACTAATGAAAAACTGTTTTTT,CATGGWTNEKLFF
-,TRBV7-9,TRBJ2-1,-,TGTGCCAGCAGCTTAATCGGCCATGAGCAGTTCTTC,CASSLIGHEQFF
TRBD1,TRBV28,TRBJ2-7,-,TGTGCCAGCAGGACAGGGAACTCCTACGAGCAGTACTTC,CASRTGNSYEQYF
-,TRBV6-4,TRBJ2-3,-,TGTGCCAGCAGACAGCCTGAGGGGGGCACAGATACGCAGTATTTT,CASRQPEGGTDTQYF
-,TRBV9,TRBJ2-4,-,TGTGCCAGCAGCGTCGGACAGGCCAAAAACATTCAGTACTTC,CASSVGQAKNIQYF
TRBD1,TRBV5-1,TRBJ1-6,-,TGCGCCAGCAGCCCCCGGACAGGGCTAGATTCACCCCTCCACTTT,CASSPRTGLDSPLHF
-,TRBV7-2,TRBJ2-4,many,TGTGCCAGCAGCTTGCAGTTATCAGCCAAAAACATTCAGTACTTC,CASSLQLSAKNIQYF
-,TRBV14,TRBJ2-7,-,TGTGCCAGCAGCCAAGATCTACTCCGTACGGGCGAGCAGTACTTC,CASSQDLLRTGEQYF